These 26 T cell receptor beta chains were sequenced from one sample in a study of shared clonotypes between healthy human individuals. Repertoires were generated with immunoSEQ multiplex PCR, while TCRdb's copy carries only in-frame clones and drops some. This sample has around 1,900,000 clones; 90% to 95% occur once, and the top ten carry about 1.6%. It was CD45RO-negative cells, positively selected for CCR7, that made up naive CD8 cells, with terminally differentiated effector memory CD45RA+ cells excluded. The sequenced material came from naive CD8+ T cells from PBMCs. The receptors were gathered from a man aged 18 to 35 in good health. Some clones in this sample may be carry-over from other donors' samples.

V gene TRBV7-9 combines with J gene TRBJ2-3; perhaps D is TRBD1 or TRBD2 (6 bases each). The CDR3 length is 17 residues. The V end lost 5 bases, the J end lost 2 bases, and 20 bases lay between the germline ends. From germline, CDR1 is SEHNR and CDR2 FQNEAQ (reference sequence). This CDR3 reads CASSPPGSGAITDTQYF. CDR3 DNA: TGTGCCAGCAGCCCCCCGGGCTCGGGGGCAATCACAGATACGCAGTATTTT. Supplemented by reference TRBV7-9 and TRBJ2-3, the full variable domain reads DTGVSQNPRHKITKRGQNVTFRCDPISEHNRLYWYRQTLGQGPEFLTYFQNEAQLEKSRLLSDRFSAERPKGSFSTLEIQRTEQGDSAMYLCASSPPGSGAITDTQYFGPGTRLTVL.

DNA for the CDR3: TGTGCCAGCTCCAGCGGTAGCACAGATACGCAGTATTTT. Amino acids: CASSSGSTDTQYF. This chain joins TRBV6-6 and TRBJ2-3; maybe TRBD2 (5 bases). The CDR3 contains 13 residues. Trimming left V 8 bases short and J 0 bases short, with 9 bases between. The germline V gene encodes CDR1 MNHNY and CDR2 SVGAGI (reference sequence).

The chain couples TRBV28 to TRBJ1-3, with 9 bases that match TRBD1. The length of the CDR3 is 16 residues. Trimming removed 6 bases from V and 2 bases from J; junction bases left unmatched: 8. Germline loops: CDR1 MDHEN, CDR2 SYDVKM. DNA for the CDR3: TGTGCCAGCAGATTAGAGGACAGGGGCGCTGGAAACACCATATATTTT. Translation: CASRLEDRGAGNTIYF.

CDR3 coding DNA: TGTGCCACCAGCAGAGTGCGGGAGGGCCTCTCTGTGCAGTTCTTC. It codes for CATSRVREGLSVQFF. The chain combines TRBV15 with TRBJ2-1, with 9 nucleotides matching TRBD2. V dropped 1 base and J dropped 12; count of bases not matched to a gene: 10. The CDR3 is 15 residues long. The germline gives CDR1 LNHNV, CDR2 YYDKDF (reference sequence).

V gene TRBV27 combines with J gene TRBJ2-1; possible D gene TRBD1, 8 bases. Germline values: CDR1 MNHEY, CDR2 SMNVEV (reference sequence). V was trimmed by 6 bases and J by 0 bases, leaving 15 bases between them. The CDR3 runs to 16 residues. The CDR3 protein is CASSNHRGGSYNEQFF. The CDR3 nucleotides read TGTGCCAGCAGCAACCACAGGGGGGGCTCCTACAATGAGCAGTTCTTC.

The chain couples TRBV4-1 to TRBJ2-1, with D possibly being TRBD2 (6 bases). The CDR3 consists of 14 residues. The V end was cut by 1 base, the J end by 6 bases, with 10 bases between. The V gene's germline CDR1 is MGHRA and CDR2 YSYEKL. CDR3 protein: CASSQVDGGNEQFF. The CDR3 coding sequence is TGCGCCAGCAGCCAAGTAGACGGGGGCAATGAGCAGTTCTTC.

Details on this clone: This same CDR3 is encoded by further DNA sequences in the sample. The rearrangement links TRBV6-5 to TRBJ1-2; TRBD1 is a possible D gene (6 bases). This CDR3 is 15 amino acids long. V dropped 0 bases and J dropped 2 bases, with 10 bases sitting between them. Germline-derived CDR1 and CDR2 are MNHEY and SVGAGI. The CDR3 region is CASSYSRTANYGYTF. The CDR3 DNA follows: TGTGCCAGCAGTTACTCTCGGACAGCAAACTATGGCTACACCTTC.

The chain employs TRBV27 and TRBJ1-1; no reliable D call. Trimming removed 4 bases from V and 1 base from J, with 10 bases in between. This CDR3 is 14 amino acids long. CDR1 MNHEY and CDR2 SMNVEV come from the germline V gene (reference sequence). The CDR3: CASSWRVGNTEAFF. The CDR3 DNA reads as TGTGCCAGCAGTTGGAGGGTAGGGAACACTGAAGCTTTCTTT.

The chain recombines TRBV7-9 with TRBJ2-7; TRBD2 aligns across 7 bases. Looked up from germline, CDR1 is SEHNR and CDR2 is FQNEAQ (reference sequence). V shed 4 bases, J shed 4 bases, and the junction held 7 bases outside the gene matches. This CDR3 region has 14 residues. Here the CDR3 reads CASSWGGTSYEQYF. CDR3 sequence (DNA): TGTGCCAGCAGCTGGGGGGGGACCTCATACGAGCAGTACTTC.

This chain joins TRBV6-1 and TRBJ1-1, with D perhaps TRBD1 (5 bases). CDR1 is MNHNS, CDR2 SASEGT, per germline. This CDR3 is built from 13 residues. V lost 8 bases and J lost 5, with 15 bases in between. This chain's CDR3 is CASRGGWGTEAFF. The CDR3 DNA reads TGTGCCAGCCGGGGGGGATGGGGAACTGAAGCTTTCTTT.

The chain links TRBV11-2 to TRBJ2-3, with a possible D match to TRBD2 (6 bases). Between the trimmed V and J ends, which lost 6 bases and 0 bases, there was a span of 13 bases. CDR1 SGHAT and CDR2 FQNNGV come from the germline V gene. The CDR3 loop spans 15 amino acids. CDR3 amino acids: CASRLLASSTDTQYF. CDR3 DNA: TGTGCCAGCAGGCTACTAGCCTCTAGCACAGATACGCAGTATTTT. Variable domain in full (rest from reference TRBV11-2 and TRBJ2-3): EAGVAQSPRYKIIEKRQSVAFWCNPISGHATLYWYQQILGQGPKLLIQFQNNGVVDDSQLPKDRFSAERLKGVDSTLKIQPAKLEDSAVYLCASRLLASSTDTQYFGPGTRLTVL.

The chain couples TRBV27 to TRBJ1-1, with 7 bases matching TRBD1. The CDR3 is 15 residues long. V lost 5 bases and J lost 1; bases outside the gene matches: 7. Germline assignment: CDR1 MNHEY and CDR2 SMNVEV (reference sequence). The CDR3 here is CASSPGTAKNTEAFF. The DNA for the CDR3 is TGTGCCAGCAGTCCCGGGACAGCTAAGAACACTGAAGCTTTCTTT.

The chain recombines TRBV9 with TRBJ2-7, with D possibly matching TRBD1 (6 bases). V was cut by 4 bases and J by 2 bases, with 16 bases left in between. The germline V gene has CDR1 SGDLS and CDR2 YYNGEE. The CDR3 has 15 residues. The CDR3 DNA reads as TGTGCCAGCAGCCCCATGGGCCAGGGGCCCTACGAGCAGTACTTC. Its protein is CASSPMGQGPYEQYF.

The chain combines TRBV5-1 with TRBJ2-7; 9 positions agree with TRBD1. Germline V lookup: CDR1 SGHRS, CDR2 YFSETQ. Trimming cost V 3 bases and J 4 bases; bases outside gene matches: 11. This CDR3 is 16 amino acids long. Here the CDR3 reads CASSYRDRGVSYEQYF. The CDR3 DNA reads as TGCGCCAGCAGCTACCGAGACAGGGGGGTAAGTTACGAGCAGTACTTC.

CDR3 bases: TGTGCCAGCAGAGGGACAACCGCCCCCTATGGCTACACCTTC. Translating it yields CASRGTTAPYGYTF. The chain couples TRBV2 to TRBJ1-2; TRBD1 might be the D (6 bases). V was shortened by 6 bases and J by 4 bases, with 15 bases between the two germline ends. The CDR3 sequence is 14 residues long. CDR1 is SNHLY and CDR2 is FYNNEI in the germline V gene. The full variable domain, completed using reference TRBV2 and TRBJ1-2, is EPEVTQTPSHQVTQMGQEVILRCVPISNHLYFYWYRQILGQKVEFLVSFYNNEISEKSEIFDDQFSVERPDGSNFTLKIRSTKLEDSAMYFCASRGTTAPYGYTFGSGTRLTVV.

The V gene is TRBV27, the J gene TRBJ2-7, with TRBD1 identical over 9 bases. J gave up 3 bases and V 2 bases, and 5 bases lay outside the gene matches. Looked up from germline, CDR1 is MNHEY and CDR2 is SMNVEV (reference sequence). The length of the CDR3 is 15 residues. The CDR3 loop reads CASSLRGQGRYEQYF. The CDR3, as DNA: TGTGCCAGCAGTTTAAGGGGACAGGGACGCTACGAGCAGTACTTC.

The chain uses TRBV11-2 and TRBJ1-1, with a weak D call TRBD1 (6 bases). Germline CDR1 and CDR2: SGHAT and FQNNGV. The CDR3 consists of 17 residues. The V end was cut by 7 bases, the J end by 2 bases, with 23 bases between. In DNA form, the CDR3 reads TGTGCCAGCACCTTCCCAGTCATACAGGGTGGCAACACTGAAGCTTTCTTT. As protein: CASTFPVIQGGNTEAFF.

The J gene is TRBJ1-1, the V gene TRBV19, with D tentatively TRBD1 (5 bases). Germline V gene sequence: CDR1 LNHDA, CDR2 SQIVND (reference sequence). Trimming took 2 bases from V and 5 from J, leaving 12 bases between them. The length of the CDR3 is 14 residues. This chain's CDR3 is CASSISQGWTEAFF. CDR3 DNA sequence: TGTGCCAGTAGTATAAGTCAGGGATGGACTGAAGCTTTCTTT.

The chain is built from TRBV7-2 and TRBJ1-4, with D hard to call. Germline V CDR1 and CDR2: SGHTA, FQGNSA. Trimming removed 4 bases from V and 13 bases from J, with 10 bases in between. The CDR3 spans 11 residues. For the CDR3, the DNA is TGTGCCAGCAGCTCCGGGCACCTACTGTTTTTT. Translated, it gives CASSSGHLLFF.

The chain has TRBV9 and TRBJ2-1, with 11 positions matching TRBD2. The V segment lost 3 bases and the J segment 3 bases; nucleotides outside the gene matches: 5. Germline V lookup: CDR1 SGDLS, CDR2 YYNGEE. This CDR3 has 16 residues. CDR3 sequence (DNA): TGTGCCAGCAGCGCTACTAGCGGGGGTGTCTACAATGAGCAGTTCTTC. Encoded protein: CASSATSGGVYNEQFF.

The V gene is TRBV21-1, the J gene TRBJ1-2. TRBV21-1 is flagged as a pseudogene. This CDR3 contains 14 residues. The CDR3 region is CASAKQGGTYGYTF. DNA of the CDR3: TGTGCCAGCGCTAAACAGGGAGGTACGTATGGCTACACCTTC.

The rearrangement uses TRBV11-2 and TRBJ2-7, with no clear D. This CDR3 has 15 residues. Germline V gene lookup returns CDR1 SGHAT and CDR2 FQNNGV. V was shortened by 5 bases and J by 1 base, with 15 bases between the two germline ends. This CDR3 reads CASSPARRRSYEQYF. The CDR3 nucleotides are TGTGCCAGCAGCCCGGCTCGGCGGAGATCCTACGAGCAGTACTTC. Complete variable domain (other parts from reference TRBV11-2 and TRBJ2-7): EAGVAQSPRYKIIEKRQSVAFWCNPISGHATLYWYQQILGQGPKLLIQFQNNGVVDDSQLPKDRFSAERLKGVDSTLKIQPAKLEDSAVYLCASSPARRRSYEQYFGPGTRLTVT.

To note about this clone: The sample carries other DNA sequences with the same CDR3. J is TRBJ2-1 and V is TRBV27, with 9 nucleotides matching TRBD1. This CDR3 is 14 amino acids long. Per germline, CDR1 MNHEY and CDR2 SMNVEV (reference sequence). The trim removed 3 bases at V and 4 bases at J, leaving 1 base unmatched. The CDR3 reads CASSFGTGYNEQFF. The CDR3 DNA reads TGTGCCAGCAGTTTCGGGACAGGGTACAATGAGCAGTTCTTC.

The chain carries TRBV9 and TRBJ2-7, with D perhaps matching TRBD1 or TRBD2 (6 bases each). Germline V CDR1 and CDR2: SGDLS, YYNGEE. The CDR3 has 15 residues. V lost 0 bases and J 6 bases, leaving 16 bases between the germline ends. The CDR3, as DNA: TGTGCCAGCAGCGTAGGAGGGGGGTCTGCGCGCGAGCAGTACTTC. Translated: CASSVGGGSAREQYF. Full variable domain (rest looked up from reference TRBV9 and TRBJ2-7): DSGVTQTPKHLITATGQRVTLRCSPRSGDLSVYWYQQSLDQGLQFLIQYYNGEERAKGNILERFSAQQFPDLHSELNLSSLELGDSALYFCASSVGGGSAREQYFGPGTRLTVT.

The CDR3 here is CASSSRQGPPYEQYF. CDR3 nucleotide sequence: TGTGCCAGCAGCTCCCGACAGGGGCCACCCTACGAGCAGTACTTC. This chain uses TRBV5-4 with TRBJ2-7, with 8 bases fitting TRBD1. Germline V gene data show CDR1 as SGHNT and CDR2 as YYREEE (reference sequence). V gave up 3 bases and J gave up 2 bases; unmatched junction bases: 7. The CDR3 is 15 amino acids.

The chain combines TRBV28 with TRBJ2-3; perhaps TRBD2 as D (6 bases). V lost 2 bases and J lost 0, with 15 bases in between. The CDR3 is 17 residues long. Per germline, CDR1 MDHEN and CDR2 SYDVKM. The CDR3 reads CASSLPGGRRSTDTQYF. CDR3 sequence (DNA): TGTGCCAGCAGTTTACCCGGGGGTCGGAGAAGCACAGATACGCAGTATTTT. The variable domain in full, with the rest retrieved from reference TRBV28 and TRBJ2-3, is DVKVTQSSRYLVKRTGEKVFLECVQDMDHENMFWYRQDPGLGLRLIYFSYDVKMKEKGDIPEGYSVSREKKERFSLILESASTNQTSMYLCASSLPGGRRSTDTQYFGPGTRLTVL.